Below are 28 T cell receptor beta chains sequenced from a single sample in a study of T-cell memory formation after mild COVID-19 (dated by TCRdb to the early 2020s). The receptor library was made with 5' RACE. Instrument used: Illumina NovaSeq 6000. TCRdb reran the public reads through fastp at Q25 and MiXCR, keeping productive beta chains. CDR3 protein duplicates are merged, each entry listing the most common genes and DNA. For this sample the table gives 250,000 to 300,000 distinct CDR3 sequences, of which around 15% were detected only once. The ten largest clones capture approximately 23% of the sample. Specimen: PBMCs or a T cell subset sorted from them (not recorded which). The receptors were sampled from a man younger than 30 who had mild COVID-19 (a few samples of this study predate the infection). The sample titles of this study are shuffled in the database, so cell type and time point are left out; the donor was told from shared clones.

V is TRBV7-2 and J is TRBJ1-1; D gene ambiguous. The CDR3 spans 13 residues. Trimming shortened V by 5 bases and J by 6 bases, and 13 bases separated the two germline ends. Germline CDR1 and CDR2: SGHTA and FQGNSA. The CDR3 loop is CASSLSAAAEAFF. The CDR3 bases are TGTGCCAGCAGCCTATCGGCTGCCGCTGAAGCTTTCTTT.

This clonotype was seen a few times. This chain connects TRBV6-1 to TRBJ2-7, with D perhaps TRBD2 (6 bases). Germline assignment: CDR1 MNHNS and CDR2 SASEGT. The CDR3 has 13 residues. The V gene lost 8 bases and the J gene lost 3 bases, with 14 bases spanning the gap. CDR3 region: CASYGGEDYEQYF. The CDR3 DNA reads TGTGCCAGCTACGGAGGGGAGGACTACGAGCAGTACTTC.

This clonotype was recorded a few times. CDR3: CSASGTSGGVALGEQYF. As DNA, the CDR3 is TGCAGTGCTAGCGGGACTAGCGGGGGGGTTGCTCTGGGCGAGCAGTACTTC. The J gene is TRBJ2-7, the V gene TRBV20-1; 16 bases line up with TRBD2. CDR3 size: 17 residues. The germline V gene encodes CDR1 DFQATT and CDR2 SNEGSKA (reference sequence). V was pared by 3 bases and J by 6 bases, with 11 bases of the junction left unmatched.

The chain couples TRBV7-2 to TRBJ2-7; a possible D gene is TRBD2 (5 bases). The V gene lost 4 bases and the J gene lost 2 bases, with 12 bases spanning the gap. CDR3 length equals 14 residues. Germline-derived CDR1 and CDR2 are SGHTA and FQGNSA. This CDR3 is CASSSAVSPYEQYF. CDR3 nucleotides: TGTGCCAGCAGCTCAGCGGTATCCCCCTACGAGCAGTACTTC.

This chain joins TRBV7-3 and TRBJ2-2, with 8 bases fitting TRBD1. The CDR3 covers 17 residues. Looked up from germline, CDR1 is SGHTA and CDR2 is FQGTGA. V trimming: 3 bases; J trimming: 0 bases; junction bases outside the gene matches: 6. The CDR3 loop is CASSLSGGASNTGELFF. The CDR3 DNA sequence: TGTGCCAGCAGCTTGTCAGGGGGCGCATCGAACACCGGGGAGCTGTTTTTT.

This clonotype appeared many times. The gene calls are TRBV6-1 and TRBJ2-2; D is undetermined. This CDR3 contains 12 residues. In germline, CDR1 is MNHNS, CDR2 SASEGT. Trimming took off 3 bases at V and 9 bases at J, with 8 bases between the two ends. CDR3 sequence: CASSDWTRELFF. CDR3 DNA sequence: TGTGCCAGCAGTGATTGGACCCGGGAGCTGTTTTTT.

V and J are TRBV6-5 and TRBJ2-5; TRBD1 might be the D (6 bases). Germline values: CDR1 MNHEY, CDR2 SVGAGI. With 0 bases removed from V and 5 bases from J, the gap between germline ends came to 22 bases. The CDR3 extends over 18 amino acids. The CDR3 DNA is TGTGCCAGCAGTTACTCGGATCCCCCAGGGGCCCACGGGGAGACCCAGTACTTC. Its protein product is CASSYSDPPGAHGETQYF.

A few counts support this clonotype. The V and J genes are TRBV11-2 and TRBJ2-2, with D possibly matching TRBD1 (5 bases). Germline V gives CDR1 SGHAT, CDR2 FQNNGV. CDR3 size: 16 residues. V was trimmed by 7 bases and J by 4 bases, leaving 19 bases between them. CDR3 in amino acids: CASNQGGQELTGELFF. The DNA for the CDR3 is TGTGCCAGCAACCAGGGTGGGCAGGAGCTCACCGGGGAGCTGTTTTTT.

This clonotype was detected only a few times. V usage is TRBV4-3 and J usage is TRBJ2-3; D possibly matches TRBD1 or TRBD2 (5 bases each). This CDR3 contains 15 residues. The V gene's germline CDR1 is LGHNA and CDR2 YSLEER. The V end was cut by 2 bases, the J end by 1 base, with 10 bases between. This CDR3 is CASSQTGGGTDTQYF. CDR3 nucleotide sequence: TGCGCCAGCAGCCAAACTGGGGGAGGCACAGATACGCAGTATTTT.

The J gene is TRBJ1-3, the V gene TRBV5-1; TRBD1 might be the D (6 bases). The V gene lost 5 bases and the J gene lost 4 bases, with 16 bases spanning the gap. CDR1 and CDR2 from the germline V gene are SGHRS and YFSETQ. There are 15 residues in the CDR3. CDR3 protein: CASRPTGASGNTIYF. The CDR3 bases are TGCGCCAGCAGACCCACGGGGGCTAGCGGAAACACCATATATTTT.

This clonotype was counted many times. The chain employs TRBV3-1 and TRBJ2-1, with D perhaps TRBD1 (5 bases). Trimming stripped 5 bases from V and 4 bases from J, with 15 bases between. Germline V gene data show CDR1 as LGHDT and CDR2 as YNNKEL (reference sequence). This CDR3 is built from 15 residues. The CDR3 protein is CASSKRADSYNEQFF. The CDR3 region has the DNA TGTGCCAGCAGCAAAAGGGCCGACAGTTACAATGAGCAGTTCTTC.

This chain connects TRBV6-5 to TRBJ1-1; D gene ambiguous. The CDR3 is 13 residues long. Trimming pared 7 bases from V and 0 bases from J, leaving 9 bases between. In germline, CDR1 is MNHEY, CDR2 SVGAGI. CDR3 nucleotides: TGTGCCAGCACCACTGGGGTGAACACTGAAGCTTTCTTT. Protein product: CASTTGVNTEAFF.

V and J are TRBV12-3 or TRBV12-4 and TRBJ1-5; no clear D gene. The CDR3 covers 14 residues. The ends were cut back, 3 bases at V and 2 bases at J, with 8 bases in the middle. CDR3 residues: CASSFGVGNQPQHF. The CDR3, as DNA: TGTGCCAGCAGTTTTGGTGTGGGCAATCAGCCCCAGCATTTT.

The table lists this clonotype with a few counts. This sequence joins TRBV21-1 and TRBJ1-2; the DNA was not compared with TRBD1, the D call given in the table. TRBV21-1 is described as a pseudogene. The CDR3 loop spans 13 amino acids. The CDR3 reads CASSQTTAYGYTF. CDR3 nucleotides: TGTGCCAGCAGTCAAACGACAGCCTATGGCTACACCTTC.

This clonotype turned up a few times. The chain employs TRBV11-2 and TRBJ2-7; 7 bases match TRBD2. The CDR3 loop spans 16 amino acids. Germline CDR1 reads SGHAT; CDR2 reads FQNNGV. Unmatched junction bases numbered 9, after V lost 0 bases and J lost 4 bases. Here the CDR3 reads CASSLEGLHTNYEQYF. The DNA for the CDR3 is TGTGCCAGCAGCTTAGAGGGACTACACACAAATTACGAGCAGTACTTC.

CDR3 sequence reads: CASSPWEQGDTEAFF. The CDR3, as DNA: TGCGCCAGCAGCCCCTGGGAGCAGGGGGACACTGAAGCTTTCTTT. The chain employs TRBV4-1 and TRBJ1-1; TRBD1 aligns across 7 bases. Losses at the gene ends were 4 bases for V and 3 bases for J; bases not matched to a gene: 8. CDR1 is MGHRA, CDR2 YSYEKL, per germline. This CDR3 spans 15 amino acids.

V is TRBV2 and J is TRBJ1-6; possibly TRBD1 for D (5 bases). Looked up from germline, CDR1 is SNHLY and CDR2 is FYNNEI. CDR3 length: 17 amino acids. Trimming took off 2 bases at V and 7 bases at J, with 18 bases between the two ends. CDR3 region: CASSEWGSGTANSPLHF. The CDR3 region has the DNA TGTGCCAGCAGTGAATGGGGTTCGGGGACGGCGAATTCACCCCTCCACTTT.

This clonotype was found a few times. The chain couples TRBV9 to TRBJ1-2; perhaps TRBD1 as D (6 bases). Deletions cut 7 bases from V and 2 bases from J, with 18 bases between. The CDR3 totals 15 residues. Germline lookup yields CDR1 SGDLS and CDR2 YYNGEE. CDR3 region: CASYRGGRGNYGYTF. CDR3 nucleotide sequence: TGTGCCAGCTACCGGGGAGGCAGGGGCAACTATGGCTACACCTTC.

This chain uses TRBV20-1 with TRBJ1-4, with D uncertain. Germline V CDR1 and CDR2: DFQATT, SNEGSKA (reference sequence). V was clipped by 3 bases and J by 8 bases, with 22 bases between them. The CDR3 consists of 16 residues. The CDR3 DNA reads TGCAGTGCTAGGGGGTTGTTATTGGGAAGTGACGAAAAACTGTTTTTT. Translating it yields CSARGLLLGSDEKLFF.

The V call is TRBV3-1, the J call TRBJ2-5; no definite D call. This CDR3 region has 12 residues. Germline V gene lookup returns CDR1 LGHDT and CDR2 YNNKEL (reference sequence). Deletions cut 5 bases from V and 4 bases from J, with 8 bases between. CDR3 DNA sequence: TGTGCCAGCAGCAAAACGGCAGAGACCCAGTACTTC. This translates into CASSKTAETQYF.

This clonotype has a handful of counts. The rearrangement links TRBV4-1 to TRBJ1-2; a possible D gene is TRBD1 (6 bases). This CDR3 region has 15 residues. Germline assignment: CDR1 MGHRA and CDR2 YSYEKL. The V gene lost 4 bases and the J gene lost 8 bases, with 20 bases spanning the gap. CDR3 nucleotide sequence: TGCGCCAGCAGCCTCCCCTCGGCAGGGGCGCCCGGCTACACCTTC. Translation: CASSLPSAGAPGYTF.

The rearrangement links TRBV11-2 to TRBJ2-3, with 11 bases fitting TRBD2. CDR3 length equals 19 residues. The junction had 8 bases not matched to a gene; V was cut back by 0 bases and J by 0 bases. CDR1 and CDR2 from the germline V gene are SGHAT and FQNNGV. The CDR3 bases are TGTGCCAGCAGCTTAGACGGCCTAGCGGGGGGCCATAGCACAGATACGCAGTATTTT. Protein product: CASSLDGLAGGHSTDTQYF.

The V call is TRBV6-6, the J call TRBJ1-2; TRBD1 matches at 8 bases. V shed 8 bases and J 3 bases; nucleotides not matched to a gene: 5. The length of the CDR3 is 13 residues. Germline values: CDR1 MNHNY, CDR2 SVGAGI (reference sequence). CDR3 amino acids: CASVGQADYGYTF. CDR3 nucleotides: TGTGCCAGCGTGGGACAGGCTGACTATGGCTACACCTTC.

This clonotype came up many times. The chain combines TRBV12-3 or TRBV12-4 with TRBJ1-4; D not certain. The CDR3 is 12 amino acids. V dropped 2 bases and J dropped 8 bases, with 6 bases sitting between them. CDR3 DNA sequence: TGTGCCAGCAGTTTATCGGGCGAAAAACTGTTTTTT. It specifies CASSLSGEKLFF.

V and J are TRBV11-1 and TRBJ2-5, with D perhaps matching TRBD1 or TRBD2 (5 bases each). V lost 5 bases, J lost 5 bases, and 12 bases lay in between. CDR1 is SGHAT, CDR2 FQDESV, per germline (reference sequence). The CDR3 totals 13 residues. The CDR3 DNA is TGTGCCAGCAGCCAACGGGACGAGGAGACCCAGTACTTC. Protein product: CASSQRDEETQYF.

This clonotype has a handful of counts. The chain links TRBV5-5 to TRBJ1-6; 9 nucleotides line up with TRBD1. The CDR3 has 15 residues. Trimming at V came to 2 bases and at J to 7 bases, leaving 4 bases not matched to a gene. Germline assignment: CDR1 SGHKS and CDR2 YYEKEE (reference sequence). The CDR3 here is CASSLPGQGNSPLHF. CDR3 bases: TGTGCCAGCAGCTTACCGGGACAGGGCAATTCACCCCTCCACTTT.

This clonotype was picked up a small number of times. The chain uses TRBV6-1 and TRBJ2-7; D is perhaps TRBD1 (7 bases). Trimming took 2 bases from V and 3 from J, leaving 17 bases between them. The CDR3 sequence is 16 residues long. In germline, CDR1 is MNHNS, CDR2 SASEGT. The CDR3 reads CASSEFSGGGGYEQYV. The DNA for the CDR3 is TGTGCCAGCAGTGAATTCTCCGGAGGGGGCGGCTACGAGCAGTACGTC.

The chain couples TRBV10-2 to TRBJ1-5; the D gene is possibly TRBD1 (5 bases). Trimming left V 3 bases short and J 0 bases short, with 9 bases between. The germline CDR1 and CDR2 sequences are WSHSY and SAAADI. The CDR3 sequence is 15 residues long. In DNA form, the CDR3 reads TGCGCCAGCAGTGATCCCGGGGGTAGCAATCAGCCCCAGCATTTT. Translating it yields CASSDPGGSNQPQHF.